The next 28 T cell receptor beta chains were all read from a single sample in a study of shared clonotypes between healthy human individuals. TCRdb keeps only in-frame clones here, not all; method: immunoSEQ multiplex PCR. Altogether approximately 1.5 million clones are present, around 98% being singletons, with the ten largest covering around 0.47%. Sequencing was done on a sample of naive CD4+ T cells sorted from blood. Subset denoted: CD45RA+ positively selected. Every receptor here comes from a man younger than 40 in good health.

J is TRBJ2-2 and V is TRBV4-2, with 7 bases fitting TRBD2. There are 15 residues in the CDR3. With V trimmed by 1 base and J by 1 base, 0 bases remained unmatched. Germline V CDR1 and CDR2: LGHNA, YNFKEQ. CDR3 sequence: CASSQAGGNTGELFF. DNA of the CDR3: TGTGCCAGCAGCCAAGCGGGAGGGAACACCGGGGAGCTGTTTTTT.

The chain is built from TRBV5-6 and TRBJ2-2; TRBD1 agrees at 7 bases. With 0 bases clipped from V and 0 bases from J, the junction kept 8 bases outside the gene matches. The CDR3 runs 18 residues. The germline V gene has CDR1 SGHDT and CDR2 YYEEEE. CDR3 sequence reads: CASSLGFPGQSNTGELFF. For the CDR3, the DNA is TGTGCCAGCAGCTTGGGGTTCCCGGGACAGTCGAACACCGGGGAGCTGTTTTTT.

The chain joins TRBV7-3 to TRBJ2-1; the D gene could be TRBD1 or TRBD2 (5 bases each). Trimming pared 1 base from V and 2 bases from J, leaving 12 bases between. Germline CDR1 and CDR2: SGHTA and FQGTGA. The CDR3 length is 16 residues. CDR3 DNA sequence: TGTGCCAGCAGCTTAATGGCCGGGACGACCTACAATGAGCAGTTCTTC. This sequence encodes CASSLMAGTTYNEQFF.

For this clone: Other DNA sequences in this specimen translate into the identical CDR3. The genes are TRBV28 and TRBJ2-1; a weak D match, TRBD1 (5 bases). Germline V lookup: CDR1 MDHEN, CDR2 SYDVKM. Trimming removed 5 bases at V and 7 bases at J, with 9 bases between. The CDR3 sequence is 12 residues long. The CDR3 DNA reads TGTGCCAGCAGTCTGAACAGGAATGAGCAGTTCTTC. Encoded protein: CASSLNRNEQFF.

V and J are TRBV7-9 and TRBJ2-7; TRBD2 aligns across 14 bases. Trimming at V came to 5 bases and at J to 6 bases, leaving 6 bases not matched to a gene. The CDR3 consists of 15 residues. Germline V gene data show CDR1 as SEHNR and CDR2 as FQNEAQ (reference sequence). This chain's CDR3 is CASSRGTSGRGEQYF. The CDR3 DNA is TGTGCCAGCAGCCGTGGGACTAGCGGGAGAGGCGAGCAGTACTTC.

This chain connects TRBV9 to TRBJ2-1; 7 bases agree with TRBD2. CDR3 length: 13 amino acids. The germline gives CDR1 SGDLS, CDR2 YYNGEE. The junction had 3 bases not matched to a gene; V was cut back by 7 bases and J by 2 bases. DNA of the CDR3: TGTGCCAGCGGGGAGGGCCCCTACAATGAGCAGTTCTTC. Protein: CASGEGPYNEQFF.

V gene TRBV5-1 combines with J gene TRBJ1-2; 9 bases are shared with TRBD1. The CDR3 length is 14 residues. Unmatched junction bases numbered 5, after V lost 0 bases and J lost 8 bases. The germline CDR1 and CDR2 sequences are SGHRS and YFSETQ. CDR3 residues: CASSLGQQGAGYTF. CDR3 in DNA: TGCGCCAGCAGCTTGGGGCAACAGGGGGCGGGCTACACCTTC.

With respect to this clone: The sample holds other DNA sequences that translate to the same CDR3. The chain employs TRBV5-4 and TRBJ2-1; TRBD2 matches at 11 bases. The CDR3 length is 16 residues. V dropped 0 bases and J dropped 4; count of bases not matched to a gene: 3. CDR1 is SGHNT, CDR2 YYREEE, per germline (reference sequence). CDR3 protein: CASSLGGTSGYNEQFF. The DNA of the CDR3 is TGTGCCAGCAGCTTGGGGGGGACTAGCGGATACAATGAGCAGTTCTTC.

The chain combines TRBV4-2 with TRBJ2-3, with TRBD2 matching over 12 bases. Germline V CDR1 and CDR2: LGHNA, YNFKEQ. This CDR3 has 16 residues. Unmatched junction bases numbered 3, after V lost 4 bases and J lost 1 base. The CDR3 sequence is CASSPTSGSGTDTQYF. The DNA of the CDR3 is TGTGCCAGCAGCCCGACTAGCGGGAGTGGCACAGATACGCAGTATTTT.

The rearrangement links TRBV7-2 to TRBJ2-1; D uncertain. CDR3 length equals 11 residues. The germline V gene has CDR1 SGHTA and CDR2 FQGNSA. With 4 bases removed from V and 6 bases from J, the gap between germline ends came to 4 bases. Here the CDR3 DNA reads TGTGCCAGCAGCTATAGCAATGAGCAGTTCTTC. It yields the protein CASSYSNEQFF.

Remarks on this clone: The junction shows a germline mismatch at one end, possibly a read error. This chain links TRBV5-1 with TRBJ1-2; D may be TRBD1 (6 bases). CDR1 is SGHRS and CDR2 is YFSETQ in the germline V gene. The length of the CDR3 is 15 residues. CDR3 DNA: TGCGCCAGCAGCTTCGGACAGTCCTTAACCGATGGATACACCTTC. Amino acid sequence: CASSFGQSLTDGYTF. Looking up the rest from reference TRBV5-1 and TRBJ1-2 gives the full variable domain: KAGVTQTPRYLIKTRGQQVTLSCSPISGHRSVSWYQQTPGQGLQFLFEYFSETQRNKGNFPGRFSGRQFSNSRSEMNVSTLELGDSALYLCASSFGQSLTDGYTFGSGTRLTVV.

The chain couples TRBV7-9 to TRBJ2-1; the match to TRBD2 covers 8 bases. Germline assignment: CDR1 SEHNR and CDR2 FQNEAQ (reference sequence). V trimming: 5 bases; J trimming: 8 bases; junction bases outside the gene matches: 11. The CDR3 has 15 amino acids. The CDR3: CASSVGASGFDEQFF. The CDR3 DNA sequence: TGTGCCAGCAGCGTGGGGGCTAGCGGGTTCGATGAGCAGTTCTTC.

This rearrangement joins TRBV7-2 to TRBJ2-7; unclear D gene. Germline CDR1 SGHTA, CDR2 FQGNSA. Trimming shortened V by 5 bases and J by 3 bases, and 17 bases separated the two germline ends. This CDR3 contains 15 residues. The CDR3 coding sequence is TGTGCCAGCAGCCGACTTAATACCCGGAGCTACGAGCAGTACTTC. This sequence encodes CASSRLNTRSYEQYF.

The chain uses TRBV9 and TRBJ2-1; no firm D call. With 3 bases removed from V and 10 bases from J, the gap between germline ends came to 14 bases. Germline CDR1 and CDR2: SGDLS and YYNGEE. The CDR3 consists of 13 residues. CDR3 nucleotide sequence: TGTGCCAGCAGCGAAATAGGATCCCCCGAGCAGTTCTTC. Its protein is CASSEIGSPEQFF.

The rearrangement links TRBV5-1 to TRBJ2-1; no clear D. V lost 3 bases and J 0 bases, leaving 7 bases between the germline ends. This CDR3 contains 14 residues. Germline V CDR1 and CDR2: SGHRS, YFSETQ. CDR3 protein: CASSSSRSYNEQFF. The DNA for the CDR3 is TGCGCCAGCAGCTCTTCCCGCTCCTACAATGAGCAGTTCTTC.

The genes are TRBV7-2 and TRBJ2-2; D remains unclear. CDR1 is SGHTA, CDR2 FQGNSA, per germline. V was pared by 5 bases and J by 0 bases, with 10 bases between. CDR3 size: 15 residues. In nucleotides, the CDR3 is TGTGCCAGCAGCCCCCGGAGTACGAACACCGGGGAGCTGTTTTTT. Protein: CASSPRSTNTGELFF.

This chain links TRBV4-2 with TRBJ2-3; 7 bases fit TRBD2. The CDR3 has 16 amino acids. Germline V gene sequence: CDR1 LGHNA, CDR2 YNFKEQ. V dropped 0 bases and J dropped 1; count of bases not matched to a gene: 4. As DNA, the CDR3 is TGTGCCAGCAGCCAAGAGGGAGCGGGACGCACAGATACGCAGTATTTT. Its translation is CASSQEGAGRTDTQYF.

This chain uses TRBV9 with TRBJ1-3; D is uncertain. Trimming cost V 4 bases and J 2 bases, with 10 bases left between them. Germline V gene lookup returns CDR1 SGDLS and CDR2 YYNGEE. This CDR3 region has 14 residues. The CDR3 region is CASSPPAAGNTIYF. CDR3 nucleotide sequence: TGTGCCAGCAGCCCCCCGGCAGCTGGAAACACCATATATTTT.

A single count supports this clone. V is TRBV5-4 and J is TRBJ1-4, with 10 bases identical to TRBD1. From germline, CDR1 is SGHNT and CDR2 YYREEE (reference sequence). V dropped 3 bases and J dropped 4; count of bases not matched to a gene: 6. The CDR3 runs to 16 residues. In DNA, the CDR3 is TGTGCCAGCAGCTACAGGACAGGGGGTAGTAATGAAAAACTGTTTTTT. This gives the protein CASSYRTGGSNEKLFF.

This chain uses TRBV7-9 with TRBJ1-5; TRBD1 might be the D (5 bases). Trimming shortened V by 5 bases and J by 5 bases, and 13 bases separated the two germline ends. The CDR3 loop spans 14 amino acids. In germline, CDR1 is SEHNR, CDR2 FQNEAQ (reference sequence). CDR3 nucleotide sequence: TGTGCCAGCAGCCGGGGACCGGGCGATCAGCCCCAGCATTTT. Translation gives CASSRGPGDQPQHF.

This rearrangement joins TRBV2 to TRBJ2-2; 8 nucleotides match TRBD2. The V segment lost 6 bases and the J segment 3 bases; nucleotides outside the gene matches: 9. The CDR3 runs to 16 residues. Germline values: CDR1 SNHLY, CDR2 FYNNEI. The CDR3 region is CASSPLSGRDTGELFF. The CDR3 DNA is TGTGCCAGCAGCCCCTTGAGCGGGAGAGACACCGGGGAGCTGTTTTTT. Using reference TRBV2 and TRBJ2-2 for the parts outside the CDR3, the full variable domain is EPEVTQTPSHQVTQMGQEVILRCVPISNHLYFYWYRQILGQKVEFLVSFYNNEISEKSEIFDDQFSVERPDGSNFTLKIRSTKLEDSAMYFCASSPLSGRDTGELFFGEGSRLTVL.

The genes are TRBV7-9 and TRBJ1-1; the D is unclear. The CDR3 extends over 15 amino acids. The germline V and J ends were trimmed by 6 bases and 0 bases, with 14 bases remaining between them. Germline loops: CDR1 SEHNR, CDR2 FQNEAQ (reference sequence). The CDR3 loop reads CASRSPRVLNTEAFF. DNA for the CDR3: TGTGCCAGCAGATCCCCCCGGGTCTTGAACACTGAAGCTTTCTTT.

CDR3 nucleotides: TGTGCCAGCAGCTTATTTTCCGGGCCCAGAGGCGGGGAGCTGTTTTTT. This translates into CASSLFSGPRGGELFF. The V and J genes are TRBV7-9 and TRBJ2-2; D ambiguous. CDR1 is SEHNR and CDR2 is FQNEAQ in the germline V gene (reference sequence). This CDR3 is built from 16 residues. V lost 2 bases, J lost 7 bases, and 17 bases lay in between. The variable domain in full, with the rest retrieved from reference TRBV7-9 and TRBJ2-2, is DTGVSQNPRHKITKRGQNVTFRCDPISEHNRLYWYRQTLGQGPEFLTYFQNEAQLEKSRLLSDRFSAERPKGSFSTLEIQRTEQGDSAMYLCASSLFSGPRGGELFFGEGSRLTVL.

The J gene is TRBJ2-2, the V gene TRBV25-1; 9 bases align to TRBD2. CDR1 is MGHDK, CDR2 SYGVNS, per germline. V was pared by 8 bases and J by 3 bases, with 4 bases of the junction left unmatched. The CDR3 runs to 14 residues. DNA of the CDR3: TGTGCCAGCGATAGCGGGAGTTACACCGGGGAGCTGTTTTTT. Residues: CASDSGSYTGELFF.

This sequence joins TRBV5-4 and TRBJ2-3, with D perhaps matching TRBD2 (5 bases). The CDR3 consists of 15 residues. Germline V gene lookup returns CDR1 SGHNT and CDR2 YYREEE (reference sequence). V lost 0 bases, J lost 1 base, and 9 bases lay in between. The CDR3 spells CASSLELVGTDTQYF. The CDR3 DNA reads TGTGCCAGCAGCTTGGAACTAGTTGGCACAGATACGCAGTATTTT.

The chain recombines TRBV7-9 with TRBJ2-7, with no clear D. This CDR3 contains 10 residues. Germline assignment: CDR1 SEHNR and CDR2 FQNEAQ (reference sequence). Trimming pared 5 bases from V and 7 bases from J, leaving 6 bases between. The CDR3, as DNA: TGTGCCAGCAGCGCCGGTGAGCAGTACTTC. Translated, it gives CASSAGEQYF. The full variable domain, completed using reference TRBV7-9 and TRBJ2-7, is DTGVSQNPRHKITKRGQNVTFRCDPISEHNRLYWYRQTLGQGPEFLTYFQNEAQLEKSRLLSDRFSAERPKGSFSTLEIQRTEQGDSAMYLCASSAGEQYFGPGTRLTVT.

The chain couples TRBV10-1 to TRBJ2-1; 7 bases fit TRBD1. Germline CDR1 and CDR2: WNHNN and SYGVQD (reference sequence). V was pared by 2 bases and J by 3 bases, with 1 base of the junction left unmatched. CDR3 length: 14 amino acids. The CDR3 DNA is TGCGCCAGCAGTGAGGGGGACAGCTACAATGAGCAGTTCTTC. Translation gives CASSEGDSYNEQFF.

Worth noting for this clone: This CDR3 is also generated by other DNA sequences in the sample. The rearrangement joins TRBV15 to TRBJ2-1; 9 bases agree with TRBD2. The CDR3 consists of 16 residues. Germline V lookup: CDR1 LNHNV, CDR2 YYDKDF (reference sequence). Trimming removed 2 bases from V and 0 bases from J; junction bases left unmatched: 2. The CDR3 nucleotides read TGTGCCACCAGCAGACTTAGCGGGAGCTCCTACAATGAGCAGTTCTTC. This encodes CATSRLSGSSYNEQFF.